These T cell receptor beta chains were read from a single sample in a study of cytomegalovirus exposure and HLA in healthy donors. Profiled with immunoSEQ multiplex PCR; TCRdb holds only in-frame clones, not every one. Found here are fewer than 250,000 clones, more than 75% of them singletons; the top ten hold about 3%. Sample: PBMCs. The receptors derive from a man aged 18 to 30 in good health and CMV-seronegative. Each CDR3 is given with its conserved first and last residue. Each record gives: J gene, V gene, clone size, D gene, CDR3 protein, CDR3 DNA. The D gene is left open where the match is weak. For some rows the clone size is stated as once, few or many, or as a class when expanded; others skip it.

j_gene: TRBJ1-6; v_gene: TRBV7-2; abundance: .; d_gene: .; CDR3aa: CASRSGPGEPNSPLHF; CDR3nt: TGTGCCAGCAGAAGCGGCCCGGGGGAACCAAATTCACCCCTCCACTTT
j_gene: TRBJ1-5; v_gene: TRBV6-5; abundance: .; d_gene: .; CDR3aa: CASSPRAGSGQPQHF; CDR3nt: TGTGCCAGCAGCCCCCGAGCGGGAAGCGGGCAGCCCCAGCATTTT
j_gene: TRBJ2-7; v_gene: TRBV28; abundance: .; d_gene: .; CDR3aa: CASSLSNGGVIYEQYF; CDR3nt: TGTGCCAGCAGTTTATCGAATGGAGGGGTCATCTACGAGCAGTACTTC
j_gene: TRBJ2-1; v_gene: TRBV2; abundance: .; d_gene: .; CDR3aa: CASSVGEGDNEQFF; CDR3nt: TGTGCCAGCAGTGTAGGGGAGGGGGACAATGAGCAGTTCTTC
j_gene: TRBJ2-5; v_gene: TRBV7-7; abundance: .; d_gene: TRBD2; CDR3aa: CASSPSGGETQYF; CDR3nt: TGTGCTAGCAGCCCTTCGGGGGGAGAGACCCAGTACTTC
j_gene: TRBJ2-1; v_gene: TRBV5-4; abundance: .; d_gene: .; CDR3aa: CASSLGTLLYNEQFF; CDR3nt: TGTGCCAGCAGCCTAGGGACACTACTATACAATGAGCAGTTCTTC
j_gene: TRBJ1-1; v_gene: TRBV19; abundance: .; d_gene: .; CDR3aa: CASLHTNTEAFF; CDR3nt: TGTGCCAGTCTTCACACGAACACTGAAGCTTTCTTT
j_gene: TRBJ2-7; v_gene: TRBV29-1; abundance: once; d_gene: TRBD1; CDR3aa: CSVEDRGHPYEQYF; CDR3nt: TGCAGCGTTGAAGATAGGGGGCACCCTTACGAGCAGTACTTC
j_gene: TRBJ2-3; v_gene: TRBV7-9; abundance: once; d_gene: .; CDR3aa: CASSVSVSTDTQYF; CDR3nt: TGTGCCAGCAGCGTTAGCGTCAGCACAGATACGCAGTATTTT
j_gene: TRBJ2-7; v_gene: TRBV5-4; abundance: .; d_gene: .; CDR3aa: CASSHTGPLSYEQYF; CDR3nt: TGTGCCAGCAGCCATACAGGGCCTCTCTCCTACGAGCAGTACTTC
j_gene: TRBJ1-5; v_gene: TRBV6-5; abundance: .; d_gene: .; CDR3aa: CASSPFGGQPQHF; CDR3nt: TGTGCCAGCAGTCCCTTCGGGGGACAGCCCCAGCATTTT
j_gene: TRBJ1-2; v_gene: TRBV28; abundance: .; d_gene: .; CDR3aa: CASTGYGGYTF; CDR3nt: TGTGCAAGTACGGGGTATGGCGGCTACACCTTC
j_gene: TRBJ1-1; v_gene: TRBV4-1; abundance: once; d_gene: TRBD1; CDR3aa: CASSQDRENFF; CDR3nt: TGCGCCAGCAGCCAGGACAGGGAAAACTTCTTT
j_gene: TRBJ1-6; v_gene: TRBV6-4; abundance: .; d_gene: TRBD1; CDR3aa: CASSPGTGNNSPLHF; CDR3nt: TGTGCCAGCAGTCCCGGGACAGGGAATAATTCACCCCTCCACTTT
j_gene: TRBJ1-5; v_gene: TRBV27; abundance: few; d_gene: .; CDR3aa: CASQVRVGNQPQHF; CDR3nt: TGTGCCAGCCAAGTCAGGGTGGGCAATCAGCCCCAGCATTTT
j_gene: TRBJ2-1; v_gene: TRBV28; abundance: .; d_gene: TRBD2; CDR3aa: CASTGGSSYNEQFF; CDR3nt: TGTGCCAGCACGGGGGGGAGCTCCTACAATGAGCAGTTCTTC
j_gene: TRBJ1-2; v_gene: TRBV2; abundance: .; d_gene: TRBD1; CDR3aa: CASREQGAAGYTF; CDR3nt: TGTGCCAGCAGGGAACAGGGGGCGGCCGGCTACACCTTC
j_gene: TRBJ1-1; v_gene: TRBV2; abundance: .; d_gene: TRBD1; CDR3aa: CASSEGTGRGTEAFF; CDR3nt: TGTGCCAGCAGTGAAGGGACAGGGAGGGGGACTGAAGCTTTCTTT
j_gene: TRBJ2-7; v_gene: TRBV19; abundance: .; d_gene: TRBD2; CDR3aa: CASSIEVTSGTYEQYF; CDR3nt: TGTGCCAGTAGTATAGAAGTGACTAGCGGGACCTACGAGCAGTACTTC
j_gene: TRBJ1-5; v_gene: TRBV27; abundance: once; d_gene: .; CDR3aa: CASRGQGIYSNQPQHF; CDR3nt: TGTGCCAGCAGAGGGCAGGGCATTTATAGCAATCAGCCCCAGCATTTT
j_gene: TRBJ2-5; v_gene: TRBV7-6; abundance: .; d_gene: TRBD2; CDR3aa: CASSPGLRQYF; CDR3nt: TGTGCCAGCAGCCCGGGACTACGCCAGTACTTC
j_gene: TRBJ2-7; v_gene: TRBV7-2; abundance: .; d_gene: .; CDR3aa: CASSLAGVSYEQYF; CDR3nt: TGTGCCAGCAGCTTAGCCGGGGTCTCCTACGAGCAGTACTTC
j_gene: TRBJ2-7; v_gene: TRBV28; abundance: once; d_gene: TRBD2; CDR3aa: CASSKGLAGGLPYEQYF; CDR3nt: TGTGCCAGCAGTAAGGGACTAGCGGGAGGTCTCCCCTACGAGCAGTACTTC
j_gene: TRBJ2-7; v_gene: TRBV5-6; abundance: .; d_gene: .; CDR3aa: CASSPNTYEQYF; CDR3nt: TGTGCCAGCAGCCCGAACACCTACGAGCAGTACTTC
j_gene: TRBJ2-3; v_gene: TRBV9; abundance: .; d_gene: .; CDR3aa: CASSVPTVPDTQYF; CDR3nt: TGTGCCAGCAGCGTCCCCACGGTGCCAGATACGCAGTATTTT
j_gene: TRBJ2-3; v_gene: TRBV4-3; abundance: .; d_gene: .; CDR3aa: CASSQKTGLDTQYF; CDR3nt: TGCGCCAGCAGCCAAAAAACGGGATTAGATACGCAGTATTTT
j_gene: TRBJ2-3; v_gene: TRBV9; abundance: .; d_gene: .; CDR3aa: CASSVDLLTDTQYF; CDR3nt: TGTGCCAGCAGCGTAGACCTATTGACAGATACGCAGTATTTT
j_gene: TRBJ1-2; v_gene: TRBV18; abundance: .; d_gene: TRBD1; CDR3aa: CASSPTGPAYGYTF; CDR3nt: TGTGCCAGCTCACCGACAGGGCCGGCCTATGGCTACACCTTC
j_gene: TRBJ2-7; v_gene: TRBV5-1; abundance: .; d_gene: TRBD1; CDR3aa: CASSLPSGTGAYEQYF; CDR3nt: TGCGCCAGCAGCTTGCCCTCCGGGACAGGGGCCTACGAGCAGTACTTC
j_gene: TRBJ1-1; v_gene: TRBV29-1; abundance: .; d_gene: TRBD1; CDR3aa: CSVMTGALNTEAFF; CDR3nt: TGCAGCGTCATGACAGGGGCGCTGAACACTGAAGCTTTCTTT
j_gene: TRBJ2-2; v_gene: TRBV15; abundance: once; d_gene: .; CDR3aa: CATSSLRTGELFF; CDR3nt: TGTGCCACCAGCAGTTTGAGGACCGGGGAGCTGTTTTTT
j_gene: TRBJ1-1; v_gene: TRBV5-4; abundance: .; d_gene: TRBD1; CDR3aa: CASSVGQGRPEAFF; CDR3nt: TGTGCCAGCAGCGTAGGACAGGGGCGCCCTGAAGCTTTCTTT
j_gene: TRBJ1-3; v_gene: TRBV10-3; abundance: .; d_gene: TRBD1; CDR3aa: CAISKGQRNTIYF; CDR3nt: TGTGCCATCAGCAAGGGACAGAGAAACACCATATATTTT
j_gene: TRBJ2-5; v_gene: TRBV28; abundance: .; d_gene: .; CDR3aa: CASSLSGSQETQYF; CDR3nt: TGTGCCAGCAGTTTATCGGGGAGCCAAGAGACCCAGTACTTC
j_gene: TRBJ2-1; v_gene: TRBV27; abundance: .; d_gene: TRBD1; CDR3aa: CASSFSGTAARNEQFF; CDR3nt: TGTGCCAGCAGTTTTTCCGGGACAGCCGCCAGAAATGAGCAGTTCTTC
j_gene: TRBJ1-2; v_gene: TRBV6-5; abundance: .; d_gene: .; CDR3aa: CASSYSWQAGYTF; CDR3nt: TGTGCCAGCAGTTACTCGTGGCAGGCCGGCTACACCTTC
j_gene: TRBJ2-7; v_gene: TRBV10-3; abundance: .; d_gene: TRBD2; CDR3aa: CAISGGTSGYEQYF; CDR3nt: TGTGCCATCAGTGGCGGGACTAGCGGTTACGAGCAGTACTTC
j_gene: TRBJ1-2; v_gene: TRBV9; abundance: .; d_gene: TRBD1; CDR3aa: CASSARGQGQYGYTF; CDR3nt: TGTGCCAGCAGCGCGAGGGGACAGGGCCAATATGGCTACACCTTC
j_gene: TRBJ2-2; v_gene: TRBV7-2; abundance: .; d_gene: .; CDR3aa: CASSYQHPGELFF; CDR3nt: TGTGCCAGCAGCTATCAACACCCCGGGGAGCTGTTTTTT
j_gene: TRBJ2-7; v_gene: TRBV7-9; abundance: few; d_gene: TRBD2; CDR3aa: CASSLVRAGGREQYF; CDR3nt: TGTGCCAGCAGCTTAGTCCGAGCGGGAGGGCGCGAGCAGTACTTC
j_gene: TRBJ1-6; v_gene: TRBV27; abundance: .; d_gene: TRBD1; CDR3aa: CASSTRDREADSPLHF; CDR3nt: TGTGCCAGCAGTACACGGGACAGGGAAGCGGATTCACCCCTCCACTTT
j_gene: TRBJ2-1; v_gene: TRBV28; abundance: .; d_gene: TRBD2; CDR3aa: CASRPSGGAEQFF; CDR3nt: TGTGCCAGCAGACCTAGCGGGGGCGCCGAGCAGTTCTTC
j_gene: TRBJ2-2; v_gene: TRBV27; abundance: .; d_gene: TRBD2; CDR3aa: CASSLWASGSIGRTGELFF; CDR3nt: TGTGCCAGCAGTTTATGGGCTAGCGGGAGTATTGGTCGCACCGGGGAGCTGTTTTTT
j_gene: TRBJ2-7; v_gene: TRBV4-3; abundance: .; d_gene: .; CDR3aa: CASSQDIEASYEQYF; CDR3nt: TGCGCCAGCAGCCAAGATATCGAGGCCTCCTACGAGCAGTACTTC
j_gene: TRBJ1-6; v_gene: TRBV27; abundance: few; d_gene: TRBD1; CDR3aa: CASRNHGQGPGGTLHF; CDR3nt: TGTGCCAGCAGAAACCACGGACAGGGCCCCGGTGGGACCCTCCACTTT
j_gene: TRBJ2-7; v_gene: TRBV28; abundance: .; d_gene: TRBD1; CDR3aa: CASSSGQYYEQYF; CDR3nt: TGTGCCAGCAGTTCGGGACAGTACTACGAGCAGTACTTC
j_gene: TRBJ2-1; v_gene: TRBV5-1; abundance: .; d_gene: TRBD2; CDR3aa: CASSLASGFNEQFF; CDR3nt: TGCGCCAGCAGCTTGGCTAGCGGGTTTAATGAGCAGTTCTTC
j_gene: TRBJ2-1; v_gene: TRBV6-4; abundance: .; d_gene: .; CDR3aa: CARLRGEYNEQFF; CDR3nt: TGTGCCAGGCTCAGGGGGGAATACAATGAGCAGTTCTTC
j_gene: TRBJ2-5; v_gene: TRBV4-3; abundance: .; d_gene: TRBD2; CDR3aa: CASSYRGERETQYF; CDR3nt: TGCGCCAGCAGCTACCGGGGGGAGCGGGAGACCCAGTACTTC
j_gene: TRBJ2-2; v_gene: TRBV21-1; abundance: .; d_gene: .; CDR3aa: CASAGLWGELFF; CDR3nt: TGTGCCAGCGCTGGCCTTTGGGGGGAGCTGTTTTTT
j_gene: TRBJ1-1; v_gene: TRBV30; abundance: .; d_gene: .; CDR3aa: CAWRREMNTEAFF; CDR3nt: TGTGCCTGGAGACGGGAGATGAACACTGAAGCTTTCTTT
j_gene: TRBJ2-2; v_gene: TRBV27; abundance: .; d_gene: .; CDR3aa: CASSLFGQNTGELFF; CDR3nt: TGTGCCAGCAGTTTATTTGGGCAGAACACCGGGGAGCTGTTTTTT
j_gene: TRBJ1-1; v_gene: TRBV10-3; abundance: .; d_gene: .; CDR3aa: CAISTGSYEAFF; CDR3nt: TGTGCCATCAGCACAGGGTCCTATGAAGCTTTCTTT
j_gene: TRBJ1-4; v_gene: TRBV5-6; abundance: once; d_gene: .; CDR3aa: CASSSGATNEKLFF; CDR3nt: TGTGCCAGCAGCTCAGGTGCAACTAATGAAAAACTGTTTTTT
j_gene: TRBJ2-1; v_gene: TRBV9; abundance: .; d_gene: .; CDR3aa: CASSEGTINEQFF; CDR3nt: TGTGCCAGCAGCGAGGGGACAATAAATGAGCAGTTCTTC
j_gene: TRBJ2-2; v_gene: TRBV7-3; abundance: .; d_gene: .; CDR3aa: CASSPLGNTGELFF; CDR3nt: TGTGCCAGCAGCCCTCTAGGGAACACCGGGGAGCTGTTTTTT
j_gene: TRBJ2-3; v_gene: TRBV2; abundance: .; d_gene: .; CDR3aa: CASSGDLGRQYF; CDR3nt: TGTGCCAGCAGTGGGGACTTAGGGCGGCAGTATTTT
j_gene: TRBJ2-5; v_gene: TRBV5-4; abundance: once; d_gene: .; CDR3aa: CASRPDSVGETQYF; CDR3nt: TGTGCCAGCAGACCCGACAGCGTGGGTGAGACCCAGTACTTC
j_gene: TRBJ1-3; v_gene: TRBV29-1; abundance: .; d_gene: .; CDR3aa: CSVVSQGGDTIYF; CDR3nt: TGCAGCGTTGTATCTCAGGGAGGAGACACCATATATTTT
j_gene: TRBJ1-4; v_gene: TRBV12-5; abundance: .; d_gene: TRBD1; CDR3aa: CASGPGQGREKLFF; CDR3nt: TGTGCTAGTGGCCCAGGACAGGGGAGGGAAAAACTGTTTTTT